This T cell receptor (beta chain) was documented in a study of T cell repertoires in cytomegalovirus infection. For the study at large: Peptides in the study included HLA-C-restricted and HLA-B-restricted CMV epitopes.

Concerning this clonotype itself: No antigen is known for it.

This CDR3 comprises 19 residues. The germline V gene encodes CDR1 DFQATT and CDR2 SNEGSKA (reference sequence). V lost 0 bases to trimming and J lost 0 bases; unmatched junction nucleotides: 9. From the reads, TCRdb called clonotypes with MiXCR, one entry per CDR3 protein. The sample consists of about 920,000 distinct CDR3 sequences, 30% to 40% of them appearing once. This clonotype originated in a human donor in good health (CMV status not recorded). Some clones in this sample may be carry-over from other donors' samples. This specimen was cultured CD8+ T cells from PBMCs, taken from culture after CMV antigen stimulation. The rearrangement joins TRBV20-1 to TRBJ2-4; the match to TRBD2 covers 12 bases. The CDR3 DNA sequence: TGCAGTGCTAGAGAGACTAGCGGGGGCCGGCGCTTAGCCAAAAACATTCAGTACTTC. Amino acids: CSARETSGGRRLAKNIQYF.